The 16 T cell receptor beta chains presented below share a single source sample, sequenced in a study of CD8 T cells in ankylosing spondylitis. Study-wide results and caveats: Characteristic, it appeared, of ankylosing spondylitis blood was a TCR beta motif of several highly homologous variants.

Their recognized antigens are unknown. A single record per CDR3 protein comes from TCRdb applying MiXCR to the 5' RACE reads. The top ten hold 30% of the sample, which has about 90,000 distinct CDR3 sequences, roughly 9% seen once. Specimen: blood, either unsorted or a sorted T cell fraction (not recorded which). The receptors originated from a male donor with ankylosing spondylitis.

The CDR3 protein is CASSLEGLAEYQETQYF. The CDR3 nucleotides are TGTGCCAGCAGCTTAGAGGGACTAGCGGAATACCAAGAGACCCAGTACTTC. The gene calls are TRBV11-2 and TRBJ2-5; 11 positions match TRBD2. V shed 0 bases and J 0 bases; nucleotides not matched to a gene: 3. CDR1 SGHAT and CDR2 FQNNGV come from the germline V gene. This CDR3 has 17 amino acids.

This clonotype was recorded a few times. This rearrangement joins TRBV7-9 to TRBJ1-5; D may be TRBD1 (6 bases). Deletions cut 1 base from V and 7 bases from J, with 14 bases between. Germline V gene sequence: CDR1 SEHNR, CDR2 FQNEAQ (reference sequence). The CDR3 sequence is 15 residues long. CDR3 nucleotides: TGTGCCAGCAGCTTAGAGTCAGGGGCCGAACAGCCCCAGCATTTT. It codes for CASSLESGAEQPQHF.

The chain links TRBV13 to TRBJ2-5; D remains ambiguous. V was trimmed by 1 base and J by 5 bases, leaving 8 bases between them. The CDR3 is 13 residues long. Germline-derived CDR1 and CDR2 are PRHDT and FYEKMQ (reference sequence). CDR3 protein: CASSLAGWETQYF. Written as DNA, the CDR3 is TGTGCCAGCAGCTTAGCCGGGTGGGAGACCCAGTACTTC.

This clonotype was seen a few times. V is TRBV13 and J is TRBJ1-5; the match to TRBD1 covers 7 bases. With V trimmed by 2 bases and J by 5 bases, 6 bases remained unmatched. CDR1 and CDR2 (germline): PRHDT, FYEKMQ (reference sequence). The CDR3 contains 15 residues. CDR3 DNA: TGTGCCAGCAGCTTAAAGGGAGACAGGGATCAGCCCCAGCATTTT. It is translated as CASSLKGDRDQPQHF.

This clonotype was detected many times. V gene TRBV5-1 combines with J gene TRBJ2-1, with D perhaps TRBD2 (5 bases). CDR1 and CDR2 (germline): SGHRS, YFSETQ. Between the trimmed V and J ends, which lost 1 base and 3 bases, there was a span of 17 bases. CDR3 length equals 17 residues. CDR3 loop: CASSLSGWELGYNEQFF. The CDR3 coding sequence is TGCGCCAGCAGCTTGAGTGGATGGGAGCTGGGCTACAATGAGCAGTTCTTC.

V is TRBV14 and J is TRBJ1-3; 7 positions match TRBD1. The germline V gene has CDR1 SGHDN and CDR2 FVKESK. This CDR3 is built from 15 residues. V gave up 3 bases and J gave up 0 bases; unmatched junction bases: 2. CDR3 in DNA: TGTGCCAGCAGCCAGGGGGACAGCTCTGGAAACACCATATATTTT. It codes for CASSQGDSSGNTIYF.

Only a few counts were recorded for this clonotype. The chain employs TRBV27 and TRBJ2-7; 8 bases match TRBD1. With V trimmed by 5 bases and J by 3 bases, 9 bases remained unmatched. The germline gives CDR1 MNHEY, CDR2 SMNVEV (reference sequence). This CDR3 comprises 15 residues. CDR3: CASSGTGTGIYEQYF. The CDR3 DNA is TGTGCCAGCAGTGGAACCGGGACAGGAATCTACGAGCAGTACTTC.

This clonotype was seen ten or more times. The rearrangement uses TRBV10-1 and TRBJ2-3, with D tentatively TRBD2 (5 bases). CDR3 size: 16 residues. Germline assignment: CDR1 WNHNN and CDR2 SYGVQD (reference sequence). V lost 3 bases and J lost 1, with 14 bases in between. CDR3 residues: CASSDRDYSRTDTQYF. The CDR3 bases are TGCGCCAGCAGTGACCGAGACTACAGCCGCACAGATACGCAGTATTTT.

This clonotype was seen a few times. The chain links TRBV6-5 to TRBJ2-4, with a tentative D call TRBD1 (6 bases). There are 13 residues in the CDR3. CDR1 MNHEY and CDR2 SVGAGI come from the germline V gene. V dropped 4 bases and J dropped 6 bases, with 10 bases sitting between them. CDR3 nucleotide sequence: TGTGCCAGCAGTTCTCCAGGGGTAAACATTCAGTACTTC. Translated: CASSSPGVNIQYF.

This clonotype was detected ten times or more. This chain connects TRBV7-9 to TRBJ1-2; D gene ambiguous. The CDR3 is made up of 12 amino acids. V was clipped by 5 bases and J by 8 bases, with 12 bases between them. Germline V CDR1 and CDR2: SEHNR, FQNEAQ (reference sequence). The CDR3 region has the DNA TGTGCCAGCAGCCCGGGCGGGAACGGCTACACCTTC. Its translation: CASSPGGNGYTF.

The chain recombines TRBV29-1 with TRBJ1-1, with D perhaps TRBD1 (5 bases). CDR3 size: 13 residues. Germline CDR1 reads SQVTM; CDR2 reads ANQGSEA. Trimming removed 3 bases from V and 0 bases from J, with 8 bases in between. The CDR3 sequence: CSVDLGVNTEAFF. CDR3 bases: TGCAGCGTTGATTTAGGGGTGAACACTGAAGCTTTCTTT.

This clonotype came up many times. The chain uses TRBV28 and TRBJ2-3; 8 nucleotides align to TRBD1. The V gene's germline CDR1 is MDHEN and CDR2 SYDVKM. The CDR3 covers 15 residues. The junction had 13 bases not matched to a gene; V was cut back by 11 bases and J by 3 bases. The DNA of the CDR3 is TGTGCCGGAAGGGGGAGACAGGGGAGTACAGATACGCAGTATTTT. Translated, it gives CAGRGRQGSTDTQYF.

Many counts were recorded for this clonotype. The chain is built from TRBV5-1 and TRBJ2-7; D ambiguous. The length of the CDR3 is 14 residues. V was shortened by 4 bases and J by 0 bases, with 11 bases between the two germline ends. Germline-derived CDR1 and CDR2 are SGHRS and YFSETQ. CDR3 loop: CASSLGRSSYEQYF. The CDR3 coding sequence is TGCGCCAGCAGCCTAGGACGGAGCTCCTACGAGCAGTACTTC.

This clonotype appeared many times. The chain carries TRBV27 and TRBJ2-7; unclear D gene. The CDR3 has 13 residues. Trimming took 4 bases from V and 1 from J, leaving 8 bases between them. Germline CDR1 is MNHEY and CDR2 is SMNVEV (reference sequence). In nucleotides, the CDR3 is TGTGCCAGCAGTTCGACCCATTCCTACGAGCAGTACTTC. It encodes CASSSTHSYEQYF.

The chain uses TRBV11-3 and TRBJ2-5; D may correspond to TRBD1 or TRBD2 (5 bases each). Germline CDR1 reads SGHNT; CDR2 reads YENEEA. The CDR3 contains 14 residues. V gave up 4 bases and J gave up 9 bases, with 18 bases separating them. The CDR3 DNA is TGTGCCAGCAGCTCCGGGACCCTCGGTGGGGCCCAGTACTTC. It translates to CASSSGTLGGAQYF.

The table lists this clonotype with a few counts. The chain uses TRBV5-1 and TRBJ2-1; 12 nucleotides line up with TRBD2. Per the germline V gene, CDR1 is SGHRS and CDR2 is YFSETQ. The CDR3 totals 15 residues. V gave up 3 bases and J gave up 9 bases; unmatched junction bases: 7. CDR3 DNA sequence: TGCGCCAGCAGCTCTAGCGGGAGGGCCCAGGGTGAGCAGTTCTTC. Encoded protein: CASSSSGRAQGEQFF.